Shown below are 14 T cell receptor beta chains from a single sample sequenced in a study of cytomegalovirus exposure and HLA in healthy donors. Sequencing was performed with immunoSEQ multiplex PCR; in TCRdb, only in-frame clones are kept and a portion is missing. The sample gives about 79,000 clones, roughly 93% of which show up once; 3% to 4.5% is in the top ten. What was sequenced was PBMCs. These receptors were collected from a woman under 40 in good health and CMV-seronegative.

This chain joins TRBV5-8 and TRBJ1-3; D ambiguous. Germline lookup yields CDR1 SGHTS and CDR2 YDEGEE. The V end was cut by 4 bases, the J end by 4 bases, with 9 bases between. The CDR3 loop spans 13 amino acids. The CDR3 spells CASSAYTGNTIYF. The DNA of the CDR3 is TGTGCCAGCAGCGCATACACAGGAAACACCATATATTTT. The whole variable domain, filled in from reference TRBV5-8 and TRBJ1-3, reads EAGVTQSPTHLIKTRGQQATLRCSPISGHTSVYWYQQALGLGLQFLLWYDEGEERNRGNFPPRFSGRQFPNYSSELNVNALELEDSALYLCASSAYTGNTIYFGEGSWLTVV.

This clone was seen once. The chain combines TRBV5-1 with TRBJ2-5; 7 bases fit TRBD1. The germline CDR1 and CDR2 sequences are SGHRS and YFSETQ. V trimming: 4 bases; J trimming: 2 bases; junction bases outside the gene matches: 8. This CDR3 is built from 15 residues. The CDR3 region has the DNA TGCGCCAGCAGCATGACAGGGACGTTGCAAGAGACCCAGTACTTC. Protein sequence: CASSMTGTLQETQYF.

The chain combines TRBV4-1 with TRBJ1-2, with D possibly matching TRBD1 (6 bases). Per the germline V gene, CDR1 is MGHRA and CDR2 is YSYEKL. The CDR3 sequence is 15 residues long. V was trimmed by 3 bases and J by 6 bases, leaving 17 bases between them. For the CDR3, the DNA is TGCGCCAGCAGCCAGCCCCTAGGGACAATCAATGGCTACACCTTC. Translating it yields CASSQPLGTINGYTF.

The CDR3 DNA reads TGCGCCAGCAGTCAATCGTCTAGCGGGAGGGCTGTAAGGTTCTTC. As protein: CASSQSSSGRAVRFF. This chain links TRBV23-1 with TRBJ2-1, with TRBD2 matching 12 bases. TRBV23-1 is filed as an ORF, its function uncertain. This CDR3 contains 15 residues. With V trimmed by 0 bases and J by 15 bases, 9 bases remained unmatched.

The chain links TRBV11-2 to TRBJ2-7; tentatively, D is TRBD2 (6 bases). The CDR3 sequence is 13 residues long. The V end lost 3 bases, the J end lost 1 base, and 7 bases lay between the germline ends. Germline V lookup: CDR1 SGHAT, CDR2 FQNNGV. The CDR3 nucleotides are TGTGCCAGCAGCTTCGGGGGTTCCTACGAGCAGTACTTC. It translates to CASSFGGSYEQYF. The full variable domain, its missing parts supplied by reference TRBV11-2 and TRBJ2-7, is EAGVAQSPRYKIIEKRQSVAFWCNPISGHATLYWYQQILGQGPKLLIQFQNNGVVDDSQLPKDRFSAERLKGVDSTLKIQPAKLEDSAVYLCASSFGGSYEQYFGPGTRLTVT.

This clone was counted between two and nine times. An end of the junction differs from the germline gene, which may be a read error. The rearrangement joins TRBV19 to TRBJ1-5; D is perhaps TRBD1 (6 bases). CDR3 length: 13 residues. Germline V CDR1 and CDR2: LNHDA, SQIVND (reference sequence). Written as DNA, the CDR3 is TGTGCCAGCAGTAATACAGGGTACGTACCCCAGCATTTT. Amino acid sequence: CASSNTGYVPQHF.

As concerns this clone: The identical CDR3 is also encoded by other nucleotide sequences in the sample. Here the CDR3 DNA reads TGCGCCAGCAGCTTGGTTCCAGGCTCTAGCACAGATACGCAGTATTTT. This translates into CASSLVPGSSTDTQYF. The V and J genes are TRBV5-1 and TRBJ2-3, with unresolved D. Deletions cut 0 bases from V and 0 bases from J, with 11 bases between. In germline, CDR1 is SGHRS, CDR2 YFSETQ. CDR3 length: 16 amino acids.

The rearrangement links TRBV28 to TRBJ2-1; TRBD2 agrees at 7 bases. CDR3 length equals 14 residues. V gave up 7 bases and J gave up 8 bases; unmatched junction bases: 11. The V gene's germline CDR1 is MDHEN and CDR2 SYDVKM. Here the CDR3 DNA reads TGTGCCAGCAACTGGGGGAGGGCGGGGGATGAGCAGTTCTTC. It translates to CASNWGRAGDEQFF.

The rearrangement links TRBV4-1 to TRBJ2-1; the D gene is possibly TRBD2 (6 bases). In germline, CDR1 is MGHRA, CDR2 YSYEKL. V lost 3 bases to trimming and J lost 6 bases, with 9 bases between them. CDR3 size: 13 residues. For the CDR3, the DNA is TGCGCCAGCAGCCACTGGACTACCAATGAGCAGTTCTTC. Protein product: CASSHWTTNEQFF.

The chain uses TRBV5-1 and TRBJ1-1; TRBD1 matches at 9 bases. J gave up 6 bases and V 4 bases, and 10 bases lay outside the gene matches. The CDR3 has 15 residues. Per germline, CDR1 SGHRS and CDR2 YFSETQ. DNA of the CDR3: TGCGCCAGCAGCCCAGGGACAGGGTTGTGGGCTGAAGCTTTCTTT. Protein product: CASSPGTGLWAEAFF.

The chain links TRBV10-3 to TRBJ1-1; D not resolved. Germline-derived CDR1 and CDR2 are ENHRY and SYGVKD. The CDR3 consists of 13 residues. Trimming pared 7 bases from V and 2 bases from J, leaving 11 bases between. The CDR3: CAIKVGSNTEAFF. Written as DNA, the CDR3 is TGTGCCATCAAAGTTGGGAGCAACACTGAAGCTTTCTTT.

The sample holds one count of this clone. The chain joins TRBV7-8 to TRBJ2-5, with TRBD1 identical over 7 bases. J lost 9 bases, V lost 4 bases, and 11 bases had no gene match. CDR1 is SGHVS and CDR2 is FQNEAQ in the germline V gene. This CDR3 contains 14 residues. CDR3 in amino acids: CASSSRDRHLAQYF. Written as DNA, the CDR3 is TGTGCCAGCAGCTCCCGGGACAGACATTTGGCCCAGTACTTC.

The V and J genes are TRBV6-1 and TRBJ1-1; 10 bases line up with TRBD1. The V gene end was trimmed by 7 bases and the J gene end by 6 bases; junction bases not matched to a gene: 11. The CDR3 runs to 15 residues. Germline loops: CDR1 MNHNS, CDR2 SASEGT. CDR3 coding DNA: TGTGCCAGCAAAGGGGGACAGGGGAGGGTCGCTGAAGCTTTCTTT. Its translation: CASKGGQGRVAEAFF.

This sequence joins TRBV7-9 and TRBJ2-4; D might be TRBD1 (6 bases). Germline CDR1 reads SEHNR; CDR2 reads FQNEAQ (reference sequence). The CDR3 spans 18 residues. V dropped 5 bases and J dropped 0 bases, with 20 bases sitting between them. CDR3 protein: CASSRTAPTGPAKNIQYF. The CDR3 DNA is TGTGCCAGCAGCCGCACCGCCCCGACAGGTCCAGCCAAAAACATTCAGTACTTC.